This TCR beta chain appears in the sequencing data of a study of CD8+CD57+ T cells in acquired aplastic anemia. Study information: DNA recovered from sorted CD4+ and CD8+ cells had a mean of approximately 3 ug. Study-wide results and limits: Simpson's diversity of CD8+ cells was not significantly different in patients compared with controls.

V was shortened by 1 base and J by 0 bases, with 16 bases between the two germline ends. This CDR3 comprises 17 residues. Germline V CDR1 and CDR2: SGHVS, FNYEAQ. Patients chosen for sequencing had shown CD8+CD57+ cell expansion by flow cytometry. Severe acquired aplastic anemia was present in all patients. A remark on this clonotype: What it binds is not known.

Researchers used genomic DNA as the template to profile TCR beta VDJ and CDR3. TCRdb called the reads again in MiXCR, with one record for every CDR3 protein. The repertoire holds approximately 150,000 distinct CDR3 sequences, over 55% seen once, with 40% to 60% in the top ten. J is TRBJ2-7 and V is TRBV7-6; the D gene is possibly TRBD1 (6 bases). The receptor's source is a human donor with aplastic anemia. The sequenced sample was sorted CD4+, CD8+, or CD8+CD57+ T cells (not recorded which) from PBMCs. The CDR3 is CASSLDSTGNPSYEQYF. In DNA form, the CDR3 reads TGTGCCAGCAGCTTAGACAGTACAGGGAACCCCTCCTACGAGCAGTACTTC.